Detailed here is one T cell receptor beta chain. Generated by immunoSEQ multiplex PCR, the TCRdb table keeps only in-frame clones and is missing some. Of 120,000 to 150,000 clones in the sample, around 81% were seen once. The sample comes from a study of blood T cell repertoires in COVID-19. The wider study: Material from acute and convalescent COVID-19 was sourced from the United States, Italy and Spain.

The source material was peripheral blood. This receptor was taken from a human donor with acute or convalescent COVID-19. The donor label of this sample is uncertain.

This chain's CDR3 is CASSFSGGEKLFF. The CDR3 nucleotides read TGCGCCAGCAGTTTTTCCGGGGGTGAAAAACTGTTTTTT. The V and J genes are TRBV10-2 and TRBJ1-4; tentative D call: TRBD1 (5 bases). This CDR3 has 13 amino acids. V lost 5 bases to trimming and J lost 7 bases, with 11 bases between them. CDR1 and CDR2 from the germline V gene are WSHSY and SAAADI.